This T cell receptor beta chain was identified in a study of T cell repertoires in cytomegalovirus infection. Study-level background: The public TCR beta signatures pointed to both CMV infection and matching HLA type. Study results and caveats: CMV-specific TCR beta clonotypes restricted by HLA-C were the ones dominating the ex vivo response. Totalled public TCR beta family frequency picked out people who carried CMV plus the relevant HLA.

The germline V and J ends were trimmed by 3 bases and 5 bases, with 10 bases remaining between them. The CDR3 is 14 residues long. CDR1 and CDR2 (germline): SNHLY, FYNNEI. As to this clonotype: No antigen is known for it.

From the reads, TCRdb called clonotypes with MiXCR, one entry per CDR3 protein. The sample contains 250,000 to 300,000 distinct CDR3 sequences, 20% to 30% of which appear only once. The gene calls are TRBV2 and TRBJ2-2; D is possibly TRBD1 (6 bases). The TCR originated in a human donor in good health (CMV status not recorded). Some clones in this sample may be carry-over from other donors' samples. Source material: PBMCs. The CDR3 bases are TGTGCCAGCAGTGAGAGGGGGTGGACCGGGGAGCTGTTTTTT. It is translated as CASSERGWTGELFF.